This TCR beta chain emerged from a study of cytomegalovirus exposure and HLA in healthy donors. Germline-derived CDR1 and CDR2 are SEHNR and FQNEAQ (reference sequence). The CDR3 is 14 amino acids. This clone was recorded once. Relative to the germline gene, one junction end is altered; a read error may explain this. The PCR ran on 60 Vbeta and 13 Jbeta primers. Assay used: immunoSEQ multiplex PCR; TCRdb lists only in-frame clones, some missing. The sample lists around 170,000 clones, 81% seen once, with 3% to 4% in the top ten. This rearrangement joins TRBV7-9 to TRBJ1-3, with D possibly matching TRBD1 (5 bases). Sequenced sample: PBMCs. This clonotype was obtained from a man in his fifties in good health and CMV-seronegative. The CDR3 loop is CSSSQGSSGNTIYF. The CDR3 DNA sequence: TGTTCCAGCAGCCAGGGTAGCTCTGGAAACACCATATATTTT.